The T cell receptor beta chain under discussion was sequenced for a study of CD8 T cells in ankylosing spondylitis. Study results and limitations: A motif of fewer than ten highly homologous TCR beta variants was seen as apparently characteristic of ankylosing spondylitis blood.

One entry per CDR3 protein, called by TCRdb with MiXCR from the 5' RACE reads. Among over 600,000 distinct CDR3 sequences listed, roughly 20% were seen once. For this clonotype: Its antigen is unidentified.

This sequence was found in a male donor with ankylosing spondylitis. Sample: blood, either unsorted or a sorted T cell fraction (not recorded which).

The CDR3 protein is CASSAPPGTLGNTIYF. In DNA form, the CDR3 reads TGTGCCAGCAGCGCCCCACCCGGGACGCTAGGAAACACCATATATTTT. This chain joins TRBV7-8 and TRBJ1-3; tentative D call: TRBD1 (5 bases). The germline V and J ends were trimmed by 5 bases and 4 bases, with 18 bases remaining between them. From germline, CDR1 is SGHVS and CDR2 FQNEAQ. The CDR3 runs 16 residues.